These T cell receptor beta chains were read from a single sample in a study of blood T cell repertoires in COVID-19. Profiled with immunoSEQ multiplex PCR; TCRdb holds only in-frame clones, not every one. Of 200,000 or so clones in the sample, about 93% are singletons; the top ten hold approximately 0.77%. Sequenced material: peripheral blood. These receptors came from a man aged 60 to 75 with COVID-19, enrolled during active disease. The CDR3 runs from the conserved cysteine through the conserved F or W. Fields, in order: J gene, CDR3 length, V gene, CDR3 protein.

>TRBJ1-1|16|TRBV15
CATSSFSRGTGGRAFF
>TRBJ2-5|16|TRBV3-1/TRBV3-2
CASSPRLAGDRETQYF
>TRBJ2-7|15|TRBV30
CAWSVSGTGFGEQYF
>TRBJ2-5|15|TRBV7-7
CASSLGGSTQETQYF
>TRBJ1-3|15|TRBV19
CASSIGGISGNTIYF
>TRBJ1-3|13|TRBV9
CASSVQSGNTIYF
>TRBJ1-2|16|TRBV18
CASSPGQGSSFYGYTF
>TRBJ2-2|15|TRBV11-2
CASSLDQGALRELFF
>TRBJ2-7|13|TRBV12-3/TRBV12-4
CASSLARHSEQYF
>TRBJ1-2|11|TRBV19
CASSIRGGYTF
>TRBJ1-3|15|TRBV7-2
CASSPRDISGNTIYF
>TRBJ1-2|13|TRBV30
CAWSVSGTGPRTF
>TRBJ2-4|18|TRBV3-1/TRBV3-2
CASSQGGEGRVAKNIQYF
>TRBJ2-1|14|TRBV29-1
CSVTRQAGYNEQFF
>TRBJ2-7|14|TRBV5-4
CASSSQGASYEQYF
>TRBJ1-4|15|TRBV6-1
CASSESGGVNEKLFF
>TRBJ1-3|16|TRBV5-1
CASSNGQGISGNTIYF
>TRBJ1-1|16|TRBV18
CASSPTRRQGDTEAFF
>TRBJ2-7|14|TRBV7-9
CASSLGPPGYEQYF
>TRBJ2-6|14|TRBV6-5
CASRGATGANVLTF
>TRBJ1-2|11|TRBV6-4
CARNRGGGYTF
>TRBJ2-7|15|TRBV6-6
CASSYDDRDGGEQYF
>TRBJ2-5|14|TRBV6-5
CASSSGTGGETQYF
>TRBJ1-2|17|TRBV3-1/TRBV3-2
CASSQASGTGVGYGYTF
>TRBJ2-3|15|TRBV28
CASSGRTSSTDTQYF
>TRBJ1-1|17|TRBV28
CASSPLPGQGWNTEAFF
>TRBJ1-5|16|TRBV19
CASSIQGDKPRGPQHF
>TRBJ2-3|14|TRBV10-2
CASQNGGRTDTQYF
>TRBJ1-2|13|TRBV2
CASRPTGPYGYTF
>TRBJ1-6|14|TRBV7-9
CASSSGLYNSPLHF
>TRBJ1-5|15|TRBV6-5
CASRDRPYSNQPQHF
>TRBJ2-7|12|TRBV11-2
CASSLPGLEQYF
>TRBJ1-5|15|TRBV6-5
CASRPSQGAWQPQHF
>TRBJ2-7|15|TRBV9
CASSVDGSGSYEQYF
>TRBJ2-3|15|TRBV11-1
CASSFRRGFTDTQYF
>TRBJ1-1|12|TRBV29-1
CSVDTVFPEAFF
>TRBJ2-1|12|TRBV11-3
CASSPTGTEQFF
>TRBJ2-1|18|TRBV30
CAWSDALAGGFSYNEQFF
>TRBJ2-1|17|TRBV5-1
CASSLLGGGSSYNEQFF
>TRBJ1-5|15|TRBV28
CASSARGVGGQPQHF
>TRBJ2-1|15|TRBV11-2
CASSVSSGSYNEQFF
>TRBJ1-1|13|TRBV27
CASSLAANTEAFF
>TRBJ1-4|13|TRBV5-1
CASSLDQAEKLFF
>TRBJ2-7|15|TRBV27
CASSLAGVGSYEQYF
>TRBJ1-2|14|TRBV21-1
CASSRPRVHYGYTF
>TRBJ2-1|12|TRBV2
CASSEGGHEQFF
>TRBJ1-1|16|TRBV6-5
CASSYSHRGYNTEAFF
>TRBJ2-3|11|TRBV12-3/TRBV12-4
CASTGADTQYF
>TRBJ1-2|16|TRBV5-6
CASSLAGAGGLDGYTF